The 6 T cell receptor beta chains given below trace back to one sample, sequenced in a study of blood T cells in healthy people across ages. The use of a sample-barcoded 5' primer and a J-beta primer mix characterized a second PCR of roughly 6 to 11 cycles. TCRdb independently ran MiXCR on the 5' RACE reads; one entry per CDR3 protein. Altogether about 1.7 million distinct CDR3 sequences are present, under 30% being singletons, with the ten largest covering less than 9.5%. What was sequenced was blood. The receptor set was obtained from a woman in her 30s in good health.

The V gene is TRBV6-6, the J gene TRBJ2-7; 9 bases line up with TRBD2. The CDR3 has 17 residues. J was trimmed by 1 base and V by 5 bases; bases with no gene match: 12. Germline CDR1 MNHNY, CDR2 SVGAGI (reference sequence). CDR3: CASSTTGLASPSYEQYF. CDR3 coding DNA: TGTGCCAGCAGTACCACGGGACTAGCATCTCCTTCCTACGAGCAGTACTTC.

The sample holds a few counts of this clonotype. The chain links TRBV5-1 to TRBJ2-1, with D maybe TRBD2 (7 bases). Germline lookup yields CDR1 SGHRS and CDR2 YFSETQ. The V end lost 7 bases, the J end lost 2 bases, and 22 bases lay between the germline ends. The CDR3 length is 17 residues. The CDR3 DNA is TGCGCCAGCGACTCCCTCGAGGGGGGGAGGGCCTACAATGAGCAGTTCTTC. Its translation: CASDSLEGGRAYNEQFF.

Only a few counts were recorded for this clonotype. J is TRBJ2-5 and V is TRBV28; TRBD1 is a possible D gene (5 bases). The CDR3 has 14 amino acids. Germline V lookup: CDR1 MDHEN, CDR2 SYDVKM. Deletions cut 5 bases from V and 2 bases from J, with 12 bases between. CDR3 sequence reads: CASSNSGIQETQYF. The CDR3 coding sequence is TGTGCCAGCAGTAATTCAGGGATTCAAGAGACCCAGTACTTC.

This clonotype appeared a few times. The chain links TRBV28 to TRBJ1-5; perhaps TRBD1 as D (5 bases). Germline CDR1 and CDR2: MDHEN and SYDVKM. Between the trimmed V and J ends, which lost 5 bases and 0 bases, there was a span of 20 bases. The CDR3 is 18 amino acids. The CDR3 region is CASSDGAYRRYSNQPQHF. CDR3 bases: TGTGCCAGCAGTGATGGGGCTTACAGGCGATATAGCAATCAGCCCCAGCATTTT.

This clonotype was detected only a few times. The V call is TRBV6-5, the J call TRBJ1-6, with 11 bases matching TRBD1. There are 18 residues in the CDR3. The germline V gene has CDR1 MNHEY and CDR2 SVGAGI. Trimming at V came to 2 bases and at J to 2 bases, leaving 5 bases not matched to a gene. The CDR3 loop reads CASSYLAGQGAYNSPLHF. The CDR3, as DNA: TGTGCCAGCAGTTACCTCGCGGGACAGGGGGCCTATAATTCACCCCTCCACTTT.

V is TRBV4-3 and J is TRBJ2-5; possibly TRBD2 for D (6 bases). CDR1 and CDR2 from the germline V gene are LGHNA and YSLEER. The CDR3 runs 16 residues. V dropped 4 bases and J dropped 8 bases, with 23 bases sitting between them. CDR3 residues: CASSPRVSGLGDTQYF. The DNA for the CDR3 is TGCGCCAGCAGCCCTCGAGTTAGCGGCCTCGGCGACACCCAGTACTTC.